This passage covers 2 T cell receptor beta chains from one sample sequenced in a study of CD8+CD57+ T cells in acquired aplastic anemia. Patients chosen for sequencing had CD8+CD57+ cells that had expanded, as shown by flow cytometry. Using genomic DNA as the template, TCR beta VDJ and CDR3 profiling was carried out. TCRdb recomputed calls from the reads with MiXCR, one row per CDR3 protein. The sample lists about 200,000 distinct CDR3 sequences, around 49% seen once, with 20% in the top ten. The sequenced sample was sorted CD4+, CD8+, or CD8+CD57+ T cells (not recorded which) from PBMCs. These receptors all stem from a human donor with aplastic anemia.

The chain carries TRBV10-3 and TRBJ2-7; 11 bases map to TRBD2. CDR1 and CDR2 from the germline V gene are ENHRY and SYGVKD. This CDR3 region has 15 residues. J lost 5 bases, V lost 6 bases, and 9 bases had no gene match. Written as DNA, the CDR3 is TGTGCCATCAGCCGTACTAGCGGGGGTCACAACGAGCAGTACTTC. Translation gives CAISRTSGGHNEQYF.

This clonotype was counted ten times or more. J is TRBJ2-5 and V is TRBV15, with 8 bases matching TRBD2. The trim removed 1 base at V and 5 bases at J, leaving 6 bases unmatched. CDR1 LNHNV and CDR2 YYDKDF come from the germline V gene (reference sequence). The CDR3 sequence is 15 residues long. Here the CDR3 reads CATSRVAGGRETQYF. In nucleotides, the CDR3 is TGTGCCACCAGCAGAGTGGCGGGGGGCAGGGAGACCCAGTACTTC.